This TCR beta chain derives from a study of blood T cell repertoires in COVID-19 (TCRdb year 2020). About the investigation overall: Samples covering the acute and convalescent phases of COVID-19 were provided by collaborators in the United States, Italy and Spain. The repertoires were released in a freely available public database meant as a resource for research on the immune response to SARS-CoV-2. Subjects who had been exposed to COVID-19, were actively infected with it, or had recovered from it provided the deeply sampled blood TCRbeta repertoires that made up the dataset. The material from the prospective study consisted of cDNA or gDNA derived from T cells, B-cell-depleted T cells, or PBMCs. The samples were drawn from the first 160 participants of the ongoing ImmuneRACE study and from 1,254 subjects provided by 6 global collaborators. A de-identified subject ID, COVID-19 status, age in years and sex were almost always included in the sample metadata. HLA class I and class II types, where available, came from metadata supplied by the sample provider rather than from assay-based typing. The research as a whole found: The amount of clinical and demographic metadata varied by source and participant and was provided uncurated.

Deletion took 1 base off V and 7 bases off J, with a span of 8 bases between the germline ends. Sequences SNHLY (CDR1) and FYNNEI (CDR2) are obtained from the germline V gene. From the cysteine through the phenylalanine, the CDR3 covers 14 amino acids. The retained sequence is limited to the CDR3, 42 bases, with the frame set at the first base. In the prospective study, participants were about 18 to 90 years old, resided in approximately 25 geographic areas of the United States, and were enrolled through a virtual design. In the prospective study, participants were assigned to cohorts based on the clinical history participants reported in a screening survey and a study questionnaire. ImmuneRACE Cohort 3 recovered participants were defined by two consecutive negative NP/OP PCR tests, healthcare professional clearance, or symptom resolution. Each participant in the prospective study had whole blood, serum and a nasopharyngeal or oropharyngeal swab collected by mobile phlebotomists. Over an approximately 2-month period, participants in the prospective study had the option of providing additional blood draws and questionnaires. Before DNA extraction, prospective study blood samples were shipped either frozen or at room temperature.

This clone appeared a few times. It has no known antigen specificity. The input lacks base qualities; no much larger clone sits a single base away. TCRbeta CDR3 regions were amplified from genomic DNA by means of the immunoSEQ Assay, a bias-controlled multiplex PCR. For the original study's pipeline: Within the assay, amplification of reference gene primers was used to estimate how many nucleated cells each sample contained. To quantify the absolute abundance of each unique TCRbeta CDR3 rearrangement, sequence reads were collapsed and filtered. For each sample, productive Simpson clonality was calculated as the square root of Simpson's diversity index across productive rearrangements. TCRdb provides this immuneACCESS table in a form limited to in-frame rearrangements. Some clones are lacking; in checked studies, under half of them reflect an unresolved V gene, and why the rest are absent is not known. V and J calls and clone size are copied from that table; D and trimming were computed from the DNA. This sample is represented by a few hundred thousand clones; over 75% of them were singletons. The leading ten clones occupy approximately 1% of the sample.

Sequencing was performed on PBMCs or T cells enriched from blood (not recorded which). This clonotype was sampled from a man younger than 30 who had recovered from COVID-19. This chain is built from TRBV2 and TRBJ1-6, with the D gene call left open. The CDR3 region: CASSEELANSPLHF. The sequence in DNA is TGTGCCAGCAGTGAAGAACTCGCCAATTCACCCCTCCACTTT.